This TCR beta chain derives from a study of neoadjuvant anti-PD-1 for oral cavity cancer. Notes on this clone: The same CDR3 arises from other DNA sequences in this sample as well.

V shed 5 bases and J 0 bases; nucleotides not matched to a gene: 2. Germline loops: CDR1 GTSNPN, CDR2 SVGIG (reference sequence). The length of the CDR3 is 14 residues. Here immunoSEQ multiplex PCR was the method, and the copy in TCRdb shows in-frame clones only, minus some. The data contain under 85,000 clones, under 90% of them singletons. Patients were newly diagnosed with stage II-IVA oral cavity squamous cell carcinoma without prior systemic or radiation treatment. The material sequenced was PBMCs, taken before nivolumab (anti-PD-1) treatment. The chain is built from TRBV30 and TRBJ1-3, with 9 nucleotides matching TRBD1. The receptor was derived from a person aged 35-79 years with oral cavity squamous cell carcinoma. As DNA, the CDR3 is TGTGCCTGGGGGACAGGGAGCTCTGGAAACACCATATATTTT. It codes for CAWGTGSSGNTIYF.